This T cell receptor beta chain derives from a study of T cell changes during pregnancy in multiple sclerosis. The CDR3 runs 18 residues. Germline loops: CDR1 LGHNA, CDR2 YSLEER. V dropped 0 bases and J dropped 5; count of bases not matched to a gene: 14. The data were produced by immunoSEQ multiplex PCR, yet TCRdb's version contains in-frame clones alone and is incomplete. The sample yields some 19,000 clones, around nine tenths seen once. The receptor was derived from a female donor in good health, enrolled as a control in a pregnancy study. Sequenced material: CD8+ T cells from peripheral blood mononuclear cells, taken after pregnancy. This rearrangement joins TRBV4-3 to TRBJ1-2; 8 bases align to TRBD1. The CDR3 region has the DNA TGCGCCAGCAGCCAAGATCTGGGGACAGGTTTTGACGTTTATGGCTACACCTTC. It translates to CASSQDLGTGFDVYGYTF.